Listed below are T cell receptor beta chains from one sample, sequenced in a study of T-cell reconstitution after alpha-beta-depleted transplantation in children. TCRdb independently ran MiXCR on the PCR reads; one entry per CDR3 protein. The sample lists just under 350,000 distinct CDR3 sequences; around 16% were seen once. This specimen consisted of PBMCs, mostly from graft donor cells, obtained 360 days after TCRalphabeta/CD19-depleted stem cell transplant. These receptors were collected from a male patient between 2 and 10 years old who had a stem cell transplant for acute lymphoblastic leukemia, so the T cells may come from the graft donor. Both conserved end residues are part of each CDR3. Each record gives: V gene, clone size, CDR3 protein. Part of the rows lack a size; the others show once, few, many or a class for expanded clones.

v_gene: TRBV6-4
abundance: NA
CDR3aa: CASSDRGGNQPQHF

v_gene: TRBV6-2/TRBV6-3
abundance: few
CDR3aa: CASSYVGGRLSNQPQHF

v_gene: TRBV6-1
abundance: many
CDR3aa: CASSNLYGYTF

v_gene: TRBV7-2
abundance: NA
CDR3aa: CASSLLRASKTQYF

v_gene: TRBV7-2
abundance: NA
CDR3aa: CASSLWAGGPYEQYF

v_gene: TRBV6-6
abundance: NA
CDR3aa: CASSYSIETQYF

v_gene: TRBV5-5
abundance: NA
CDR3aa: CASSLEGFKNIQYF

v_gene: TRBV13
abundance: NA
CDR3aa: CASSRILGGNTEAFF

v_gene: TRBV7-9
abundance: few
CDR3aa: CASSSDRGPYEQYF

v_gene: TRBV28
abundance: NA
CDR3aa: CASSLLPYSGRRGTDTQYF

v_gene: TRBV12-3/TRBV12-4
abundance: few
CDR3aa: CASSLIYRGRPYNEQFF

v_gene: TRBV29-1
abundance: few
CDR3aa: CSVRWGGTSGNTIYF

v_gene: TRBV7-8
abundance: NA
CDR3aa: CASSLFTGVGNTEAFF

v_gene: TRBV4-3
abundance: NA
CDR3aa: CASSQERAGLYNEQFF

v_gene: TRBV10-3
abundance: NA
CDR3aa: CAISESYVPSARELFF

v_gene: TRBV4-1
abundance: few
CDR3aa: CASQRATNEKLFF